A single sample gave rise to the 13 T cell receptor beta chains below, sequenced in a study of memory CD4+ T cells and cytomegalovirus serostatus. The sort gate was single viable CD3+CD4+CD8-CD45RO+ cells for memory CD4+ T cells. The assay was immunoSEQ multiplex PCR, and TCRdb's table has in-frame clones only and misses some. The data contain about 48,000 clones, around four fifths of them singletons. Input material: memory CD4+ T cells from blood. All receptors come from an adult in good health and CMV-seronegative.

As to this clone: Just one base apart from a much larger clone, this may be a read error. CDR3 amino acids: CASSPTGAVNYGYTF. The CDR3 nucleotides are TGTGCCAGCAGCCCTACCGGAGCAGTTAACTATGGCTACACCTTC. The chain recombines TRBV4-2 with TRBJ1-2; D gene unclear. Trimming took 4 bases from V and 1 from J, leaving 13 bases between them. The CDR3 extends over 15 amino acids. The germline gives CDR1 LGHNA, CDR2 YNFKEQ.

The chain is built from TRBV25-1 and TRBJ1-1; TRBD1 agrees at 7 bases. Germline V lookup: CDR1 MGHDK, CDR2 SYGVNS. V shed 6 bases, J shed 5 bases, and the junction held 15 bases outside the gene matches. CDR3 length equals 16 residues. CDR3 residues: CASSPAYTGAGTEAFF. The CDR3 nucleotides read TGTGCCAGCAGCCCAGCATACACAGGGGCGGGAACTGAAGCTTTCTTT.

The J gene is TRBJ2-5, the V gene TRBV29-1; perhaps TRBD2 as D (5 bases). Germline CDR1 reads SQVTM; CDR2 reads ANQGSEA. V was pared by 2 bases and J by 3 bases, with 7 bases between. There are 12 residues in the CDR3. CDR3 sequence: CSVEPGKETQYF. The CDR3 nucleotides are TGCAGCGTTGAACCCGGGAAAGAGACCCAGTACTTC.

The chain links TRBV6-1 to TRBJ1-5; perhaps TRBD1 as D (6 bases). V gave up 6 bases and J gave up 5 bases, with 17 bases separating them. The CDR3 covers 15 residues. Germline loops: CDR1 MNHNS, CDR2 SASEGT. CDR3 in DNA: TGTGCCAGCAGGGGGGCAGGGCAGGTCTATCAGCCCCAGCATTTT. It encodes CASRGAGQVYQPQHF.

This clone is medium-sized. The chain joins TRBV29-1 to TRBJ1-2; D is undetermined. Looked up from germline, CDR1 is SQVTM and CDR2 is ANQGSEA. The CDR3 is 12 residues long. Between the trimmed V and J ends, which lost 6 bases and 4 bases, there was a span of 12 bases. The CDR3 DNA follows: TGCAGCGTGGCGGCTTCTGGCTATGGCTACACCTTC. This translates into CSVAASGYGYTF.

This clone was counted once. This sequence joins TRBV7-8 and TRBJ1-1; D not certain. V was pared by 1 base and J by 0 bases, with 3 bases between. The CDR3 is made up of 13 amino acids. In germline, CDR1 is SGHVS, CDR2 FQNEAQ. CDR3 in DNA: TGTGCCAGCAGCTTAGGTATGAACACTGAAGCTTTCTTT. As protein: CASSLGMNTEAFF.

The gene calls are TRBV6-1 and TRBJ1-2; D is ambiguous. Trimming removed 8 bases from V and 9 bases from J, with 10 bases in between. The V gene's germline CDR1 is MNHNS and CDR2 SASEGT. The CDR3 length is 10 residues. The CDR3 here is CASLQRSYTF. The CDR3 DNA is TGTGCCAGCCTACAGAGGAGCTACACCTTC.

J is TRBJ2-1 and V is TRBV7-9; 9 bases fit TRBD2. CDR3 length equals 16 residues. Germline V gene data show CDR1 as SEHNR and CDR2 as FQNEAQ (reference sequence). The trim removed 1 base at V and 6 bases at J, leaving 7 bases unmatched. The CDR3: CASSLGGTSSGNEQFF. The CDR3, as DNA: TGTGCCAGCAGCTTAGGTGGGACTAGCTCGGGCAATGAGCAGTTCTTC.

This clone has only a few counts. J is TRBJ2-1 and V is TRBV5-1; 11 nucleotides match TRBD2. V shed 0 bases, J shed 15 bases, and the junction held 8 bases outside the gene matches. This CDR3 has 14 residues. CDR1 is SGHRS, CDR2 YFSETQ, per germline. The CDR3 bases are TGCGCCAGCAGCTTGGTGATAGCGGGAGGGCCGGGGTTCTTC. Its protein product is CASSLVIAGGPGFF.

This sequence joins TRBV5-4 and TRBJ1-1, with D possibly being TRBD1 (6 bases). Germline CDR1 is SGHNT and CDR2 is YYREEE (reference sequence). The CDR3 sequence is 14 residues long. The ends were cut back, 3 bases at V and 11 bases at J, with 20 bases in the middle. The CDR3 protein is CASSSTGIGAGAFF. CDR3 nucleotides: TGTGCCAGCAGCTCCACAGGGATCGGGGCAGGGGCTTTCTTT.

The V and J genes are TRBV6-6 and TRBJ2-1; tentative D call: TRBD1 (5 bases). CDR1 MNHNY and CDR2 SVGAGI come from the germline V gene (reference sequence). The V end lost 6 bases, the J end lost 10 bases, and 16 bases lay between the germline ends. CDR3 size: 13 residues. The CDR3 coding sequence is TGTGCCAGCAGCAACATTAGGGGCGGAGAGCAGTTCTTC. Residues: CASSNIRGGEQFF.

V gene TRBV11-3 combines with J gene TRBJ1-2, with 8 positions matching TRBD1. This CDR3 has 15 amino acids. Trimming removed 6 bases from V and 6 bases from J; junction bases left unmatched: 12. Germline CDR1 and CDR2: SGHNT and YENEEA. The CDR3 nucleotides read TGTGCCAGCAGTTACGACTTAGGACAGGGAAATGGCTACACCTTC. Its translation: CASSYDLGQGNGYTF.

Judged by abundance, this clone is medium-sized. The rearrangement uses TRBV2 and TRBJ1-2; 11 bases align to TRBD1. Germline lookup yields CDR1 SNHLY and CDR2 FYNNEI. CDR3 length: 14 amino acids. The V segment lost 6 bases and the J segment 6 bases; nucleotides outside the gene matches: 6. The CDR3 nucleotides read TGTGCCAGCAGACCTTGGACAGGGGGCGATGGCTACACCTTC. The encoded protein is CASRPWTGGDGYTF.